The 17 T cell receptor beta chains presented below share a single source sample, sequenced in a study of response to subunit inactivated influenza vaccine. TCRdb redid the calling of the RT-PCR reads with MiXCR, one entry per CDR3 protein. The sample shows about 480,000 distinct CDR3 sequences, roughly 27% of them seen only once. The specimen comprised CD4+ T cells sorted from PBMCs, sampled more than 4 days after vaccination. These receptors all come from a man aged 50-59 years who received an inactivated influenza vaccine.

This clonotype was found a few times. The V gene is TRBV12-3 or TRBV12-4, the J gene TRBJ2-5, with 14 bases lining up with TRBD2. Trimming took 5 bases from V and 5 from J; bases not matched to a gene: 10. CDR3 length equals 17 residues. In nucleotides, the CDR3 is TGTGCCAGCAGTCCAGGGACTAGCGGGAGTCAGCTGGAGACCCAGTACTTC. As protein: CASSPGTSGSQLETQYF.

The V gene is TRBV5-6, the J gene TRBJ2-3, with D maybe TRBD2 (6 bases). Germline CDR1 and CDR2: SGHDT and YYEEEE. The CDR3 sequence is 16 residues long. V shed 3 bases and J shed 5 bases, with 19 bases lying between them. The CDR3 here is CASSSRWVFGGDTQYF. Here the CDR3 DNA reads TGTGCCAGCAGCTCCCGATGGGTTTTCGGGGGAGATACGCAGTATTTT. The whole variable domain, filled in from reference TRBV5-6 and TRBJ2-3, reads DAGVTQSPTHLIKTRGQQVTLRCSPKSGHDTVSWYQQALGQGPQFIFQYYEEEERQRGNFPDRFSGHQFPNYSSELNVNALLLGDSALYLCASSSRWVFGGDTQYFGPGTRLTVL.

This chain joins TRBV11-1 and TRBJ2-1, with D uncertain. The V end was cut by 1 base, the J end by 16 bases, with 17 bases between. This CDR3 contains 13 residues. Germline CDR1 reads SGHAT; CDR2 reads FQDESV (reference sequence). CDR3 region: CASSLVGSPIIFF. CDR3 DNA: TGTGCCAGCAGCTTAGTGGGCAGCCCAATCATTTTCTTC.

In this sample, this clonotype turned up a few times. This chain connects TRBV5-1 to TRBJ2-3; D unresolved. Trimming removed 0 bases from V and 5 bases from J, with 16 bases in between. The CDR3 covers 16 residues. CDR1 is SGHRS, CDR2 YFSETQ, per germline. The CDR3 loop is CASSLEGPVSGDTQYF. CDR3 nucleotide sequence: TGCGCCAGCAGCTTGGAGGGTCCGGTCTCGGGAGATACGCAGTATTTT.

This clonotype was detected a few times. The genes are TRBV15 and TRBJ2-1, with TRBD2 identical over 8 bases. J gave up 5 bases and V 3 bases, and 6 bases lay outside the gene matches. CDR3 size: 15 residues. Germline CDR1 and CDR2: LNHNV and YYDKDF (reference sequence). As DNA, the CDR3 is TGTGCCACCAGCAGGCCGGGTAGCGGGGACAATGAGCAGTTCTTC. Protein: CATSRPGSGDNEQFF. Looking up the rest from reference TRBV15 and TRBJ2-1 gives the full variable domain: DAMVIQNPRYQVTQFGKPVTLSCSQTLNHNVMYWYQQKSSQAPKLLFHYYDKDFNNEADTPDNFQSRRPNTSFCFLDIRSPGLGDTAMYLCATSRPGSGDNEQFFGPGTRLTVL.

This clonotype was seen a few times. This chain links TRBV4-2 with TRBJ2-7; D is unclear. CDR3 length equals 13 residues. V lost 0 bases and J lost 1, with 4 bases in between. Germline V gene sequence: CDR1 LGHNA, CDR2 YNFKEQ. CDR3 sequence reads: CASSQDRSYEQYF. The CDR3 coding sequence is TGTGCCAGCAGCCAAGACCGTTCCTACGAGCAGTACTTC.

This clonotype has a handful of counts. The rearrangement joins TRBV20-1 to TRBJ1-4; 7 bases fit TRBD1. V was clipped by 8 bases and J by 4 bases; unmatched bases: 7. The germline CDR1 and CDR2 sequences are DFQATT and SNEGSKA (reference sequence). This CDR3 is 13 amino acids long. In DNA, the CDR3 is TGCAGTCCACAGGGGCTAAGTAATGAAAAACTGTTTTTT. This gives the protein CSPQGLSNEKLFF.

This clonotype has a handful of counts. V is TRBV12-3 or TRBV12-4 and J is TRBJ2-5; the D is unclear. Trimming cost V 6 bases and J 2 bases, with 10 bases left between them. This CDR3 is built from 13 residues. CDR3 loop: CASSREWQETQYF. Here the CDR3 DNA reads TGTGCCAGCAGCCGAGAATGGCAAGAGACCCAGTACTTC.

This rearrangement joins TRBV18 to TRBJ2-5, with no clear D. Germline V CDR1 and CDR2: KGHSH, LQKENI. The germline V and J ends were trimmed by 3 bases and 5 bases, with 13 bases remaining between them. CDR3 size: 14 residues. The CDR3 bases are TGTGCCAGCTCACCGTTAGCTGATGGGGAGACCCAGTACTTC. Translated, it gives CASSPLADGETQYF. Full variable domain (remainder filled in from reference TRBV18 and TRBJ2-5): NAGVMQNPRHLVRRRGQEARLRCSPMKGHSHVYWYRQLPEEGLKFMVYLQKENIIDESGMPKERFSAEFPKEGPSILRIQQVVRGDSAAYFCASSPLADGETQYFGPGTRLLVL.

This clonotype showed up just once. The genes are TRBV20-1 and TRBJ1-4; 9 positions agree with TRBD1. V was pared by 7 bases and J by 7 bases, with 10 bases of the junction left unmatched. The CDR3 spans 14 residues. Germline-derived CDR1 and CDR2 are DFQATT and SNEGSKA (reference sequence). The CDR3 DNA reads TGCAGTGGGGCGGACAGGGGTAGAGGTGAAAAACTGTTTTTT. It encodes CSGADRGRGEKLFF.

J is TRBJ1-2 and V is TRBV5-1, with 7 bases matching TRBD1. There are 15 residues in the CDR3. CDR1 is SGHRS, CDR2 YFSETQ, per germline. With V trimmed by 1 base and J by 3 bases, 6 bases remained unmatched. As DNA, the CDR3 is TGCGCCAGCAGCTTGAGGGACAGATTTGACTATGGCTACACCTTC. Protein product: CASSLRDRFDYGYTF.

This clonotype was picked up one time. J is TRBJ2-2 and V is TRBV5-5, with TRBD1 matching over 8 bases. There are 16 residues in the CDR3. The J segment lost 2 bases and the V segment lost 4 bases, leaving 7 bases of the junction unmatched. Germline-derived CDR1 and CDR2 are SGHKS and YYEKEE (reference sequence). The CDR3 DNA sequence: TGTGCCAGCAGCGTACATACAGGGGGAAACACCGGGGAGCTGTTTTTT. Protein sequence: CASSVHTGGNTGELFF.

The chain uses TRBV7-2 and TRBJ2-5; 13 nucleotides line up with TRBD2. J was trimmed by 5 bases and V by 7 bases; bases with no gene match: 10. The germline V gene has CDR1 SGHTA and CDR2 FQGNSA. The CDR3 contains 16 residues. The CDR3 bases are TGTGCCAGCACTCTCCCCGGGACTAGCGGGACCGAGACCCAGTACTTC. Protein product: CASTLPGTSGTETQYF.

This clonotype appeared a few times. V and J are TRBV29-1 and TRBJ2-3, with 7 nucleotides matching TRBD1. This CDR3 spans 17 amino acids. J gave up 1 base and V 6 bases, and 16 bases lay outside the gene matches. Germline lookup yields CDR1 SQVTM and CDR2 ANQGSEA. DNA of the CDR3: TGCAGCGTCGGAAGGGTGGAAGGGCAGGGGGGCACAGATACGCAGTATTTT. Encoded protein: CSVGRVEGQGGTDTQYF.

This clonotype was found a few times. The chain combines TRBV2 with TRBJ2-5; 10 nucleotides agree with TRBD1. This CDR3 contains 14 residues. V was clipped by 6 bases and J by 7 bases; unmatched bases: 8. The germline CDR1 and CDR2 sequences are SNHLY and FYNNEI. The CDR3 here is CASSTGTGVGTQYF. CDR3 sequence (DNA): TGTGCCAGCAGCACCGGGACAGGGGTCGGGACCCAGTACTTC.

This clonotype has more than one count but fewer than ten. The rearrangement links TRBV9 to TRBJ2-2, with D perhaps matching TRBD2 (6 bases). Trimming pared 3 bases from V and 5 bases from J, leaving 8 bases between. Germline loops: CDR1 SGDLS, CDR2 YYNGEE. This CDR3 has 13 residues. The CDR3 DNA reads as TGTGCCAGCAGCGCGACTAGAACCGGGGAGCTGTTTTTT. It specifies CASSATRTGELFF.

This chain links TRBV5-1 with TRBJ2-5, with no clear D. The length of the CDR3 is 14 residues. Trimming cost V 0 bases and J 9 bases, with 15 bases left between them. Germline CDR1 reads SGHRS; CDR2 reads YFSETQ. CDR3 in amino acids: CASSLVGLKDPQYF. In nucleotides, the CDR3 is TGCGCCAGCAGCTTGGTCGGCCTAAAGGATCCCCAGTACTTC.